This is a list of T cell receptor beta chains from one sample in a study of shared clonotypes between healthy human individuals. Generated by immunoSEQ multiplex PCR, the TCRdb table keeps only in-frame clones and is missing some. The sample holds about 2 million clones, 85% to 95% seen once. Sequenced sample: naive CD4+ T cells sorted from blood. These TCRs come from a man aged 18 to 35 in good health. Both conserved end residues are part of each CDR3. A D gene is named only where the DNA matches it firmly. Expanded clones are given a class, and other clones once, few, many or no size at all.

J gene | D gene | V gene | clone size | CDR3 DNA | CDR3 protein
TRBJ2-2 | . | TRBV30 | . | TGTGCCTGGAGTGTACCAAGGGGGGACACCCTACGGGGCGGGGAGCTGTTTTTT | CAWSVPRGDTLRGGELFF
TRBJ2-2 | . | TRBV19 | once | TGTGCCAGTAGAGAGGCGGCCGGGGAGCTGTTTTTT | CASREAAGELFF
TRBJ2-3 | TRBD1 | TRBV6-6 | . | TGTGCCAGCAGCAGACAGGGGTTGGATACAGATACGCAGTATTTT | CASSRQGLDTDTQYF
TRBJ1-5 | TRBD1 | TRBV6-1 | . | TGTGCCAGCAGTGAAGCCCGGGACAGGGCGGGACATTTT | CASSEARDRAGHF
TRBJ2-1 | . | TRBV5-1 | . | TGCGCCAGCAGCTTGGTTGGCGAAGCTGAGCAGTTCTTC | CASSLVGEAEQFF
TRBJ1-3 | . | TRBV4-3 | . | TGCGCCAGCAGCCGAATTGCGGGAGCCCTTCAGGACACCATATATTTT | CASSRIAGALQDTIYF
TRBJ2-7 | . | TRBV27 | . | TGTGCCAGCAGTTCGGACAGACGCACGCACCTTTACGAGCAGTACTTC | CASSSDRRTHLYEQYF
TRBJ2-5 | TRBD2 | TRBV7-9 | . | TGTGCCAGCAGCGTCGGAACGGGAGGTGGAGAGACCCAGTACTTC | CASSVGTGGGETQYF
TRBJ2-1 | TRBD1 | TRBV7-9 | . | TGTGCCAGCAGCCCATCACAGGGGGCGCGGTCCTACAATGAGCAGTTCTTC | CASSPSQGARSYNEQFF
TRBJ2-3 | TRBD2 | TRBV28 | . | TGTGCCAGCAGTTTTTACGGGGGGGCAGATACGCAGTATTTT | CASSFYGGADTQYF
TRBJ2-2 | . | TRBV19 | . | TGTGCCAGTACCGGTGGCACGGTGAACACCGGGGAGCTGTTTTTT | CASTGGTVNTGELFF
TRBJ2-1 | . | TRBV18 | . | TGTGCCAGCTCACCTCGGGACTCGTCGAATGAGCAGTTCTTC | CASSPRDSSNEQFF